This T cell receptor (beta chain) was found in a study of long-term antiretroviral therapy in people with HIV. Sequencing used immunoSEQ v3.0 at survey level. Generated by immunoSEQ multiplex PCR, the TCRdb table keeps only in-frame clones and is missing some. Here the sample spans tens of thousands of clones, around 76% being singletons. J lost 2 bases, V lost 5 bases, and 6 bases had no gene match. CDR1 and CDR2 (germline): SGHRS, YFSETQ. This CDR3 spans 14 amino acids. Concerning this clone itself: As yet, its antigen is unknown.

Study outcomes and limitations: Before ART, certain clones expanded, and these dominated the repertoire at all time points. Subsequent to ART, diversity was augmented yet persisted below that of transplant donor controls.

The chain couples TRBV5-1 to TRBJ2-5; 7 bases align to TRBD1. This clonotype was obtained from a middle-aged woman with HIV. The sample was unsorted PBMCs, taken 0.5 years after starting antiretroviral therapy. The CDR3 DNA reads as TGCGCCAGCAGACTTAGGACAGGACAAGAGACCCAGTACTTC. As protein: CASRLRTGQETQYF.